The 7 T cell receptor beta chains below all came from one sample that was sequenced in a study of cytomegalovirus exposure and HLA in healthy donors. Measured with immunoSEQ multiplex PCR; TCRdb has only the in-frame clones, and not every one. This sample has 300,000 or so clones; over 75% occur once, and the top ten carry roughly 0.88%. Specimen: PBMCs. The receptor source for this set is a man aged 25 to 45 in good health and CMV-seronegative.

The chain couples TRBV11-2 to TRBJ1-2, with 9 bases identical to TRBD1. The CDR3 covers 19 residues. Germline V gene data show CDR1 as SGHAT and CDR2 as FQNNGV. V lost 3 bases, J lost 0 bases, and 14 bases stayed unmatched. In DNA form, the CDR3 reads TGTGCCAGCAGCTTCAAAGGGGGGACAGGGTTTTGGGCTAACTATGGCTACACCTTC. Its protein is CASSFKGGTGFWANYGYTF.

V usage is TRBV27 and J usage is TRBJ2-7, with 7 bases lining up with TRBD1. Germline CDR1 is MNHEY and CDR2 is SMNVEV (reference sequence). There are 16 residues in the CDR3. V shed 6 bases and J 1 base; nucleotides not matched to a gene: 12. The CDR3 reads CASSPSPGTVSYEQYF. The DNA for the CDR3 is TGTGCCAGCAGCCCGTCTCCCGGGACAGTATCCTACGAGCAGTACTTC.

The genes are TRBV5-8 and TRBJ2-1; possible D gene TRBD1, 5 bases. V was pared by 2 bases and J by 3 bases, with 18 bases between. Germline V gene data show CDR1 as SGHTS and CDR2 as YDEGEE. This CDR3 is built from 17 residues. The CDR3 DNA reads as TGTGCCAGCAGCTTTACTCTACTTGGGGCTAGCTACAATGAGCAGTTCTTC. Protein product: CASSFTLLGASYNEQFF.

V usage is TRBV11-2 and J usage is TRBJ2-7; D gene ambiguous. CDR3 length: 13 residues. Germline values: CDR1 SGHAT, CDR2 FQNNGV. Trimming took 2 bases from V and 0 from J, leaving 5 bases between them. The CDR3, as DNA: TGTGCCAGCAGCTTATCGTCCTCCTACGAGCAGTACTTC. As protein: CASSLSSSYEQYF.

The CDR3 spells CASSPAGVENYGYTF. Here the CDR3 DNA reads TGTGCCAGCTCACCAGCAGGGGTGGAGAACTATGGCTACACCTTC. The chain joins TRBV18 to TRBJ1-2; the D gene is possibly TRBD1 (6 bases). Trimming removed 2 bases from V and 2 bases from J, with 12 bases in between. This CDR3 contains 15 residues. The germline V gene encodes CDR1 KGHSH and CDR2 LQKENI.

This chain connects TRBV19 to TRBJ1-1; 8 nucleotides align to TRBD1. V lost 5 bases and J lost 4; bases outside the gene matches: 6. The CDR3 has 14 residues. CDR1 is LNHDA, CDR2 SQIVND, per germline (reference sequence). CDR3 in DNA: TGTGCCAGTAGTCGACAGGGGAGGGTCACTGAAGCTTTCTTT. It codes for CASSRQGRVTEAFF.

This CDR3 is CASSPGERSEKLFF. CDR3 bases: TGTGCCAGCAGCCCCGGGGAGAGGAGTGAAAAACTGTTTTTT. This rearrangement joins TRBV5-6 to TRBJ1-4, with no clear D. The ends were cut back, 4 bases at V and 7 bases at J, with 14 bases in the middle. The germline CDR1 and CDR2 sequences are SGHDT and YYEEEE. The CDR3 runs 14 residues.